This passage covers 26 T cell receptor beta chains from one sample sequenced in a study of T cells in Graves' hyperthyroidism and ophthalmopathy. It was RNA transcripts that yielded the amplified TCR beta CDR3 regions. The study used the HTBI primer set for a first-round RT-PCR of the TCR CDR3. TCRdb re-called the multiplex PCR reads with MiXCR, one entry per CDR3 protein. The table includes roughly 520,000 distinct CDR3 sequences, roughly 24% detected once. The source material was blood. These receptors were collected from a woman in her 30s with Graves' ophthalmopathy.

This clonotype was observed many times. V gene TRBV27 combines with J gene TRBJ1-2, with 7 nucleotides matching TRBD1. With 5 bases clipped from V and 1 base from J, the junction kept 10 bases outside the gene matches. The CDR3 spans 16 residues. The germline gives CDR1 MNHEY, CDR2 SMNVEV (reference sequence). CDR3 bases: TGTGCCAGCAGTCCCCGCGGGGCAGGGGGTAACTATGGCTACACCTTC. This codes for CASSPRGAGGNYGYTF.

The V call is TRBV29-1, the J call TRBJ1-1, with D uncertain. Germline V gene sequence: CDR1 SQVTM, CDR2 ANQGSEA. The V end was cut by 7 bases, the J end by 1 base, with 13 bases between. The CDR3 covers 13 residues. CDR3 in amino acids: CSAWAWGNTEAFF. The CDR3 DNA sequence: TGCAGCGCTTGGGCGTGGGGGAACACTGAAGCTTTCTTT.

The chain uses TRBV6-1 and TRBJ1-1; D call uncertain. In germline, CDR1 is MNHNS, CDR2 SASEGT. The CDR3 spans 15 residues. V dropped 6 bases and J dropped 2 bases, with 16 bases sitting between them. This chain's CDR3 is CASRGTLRANTEAFF. DNA for the CDR3: TGTGCCAGCAGAGGCACACTTCGGGCTAACACTGAAGCTTTCTTT.

This clonotype was recorded many times. Possible read error: a much larger clone is one base away. The chain links TRBV6-2 or TRBV6-3 to TRBJ1-1; D is uncertain. The CDR3 length is 12 residues. CDR1 is MNHEY, CDR2 SVGEGT, per germline. DNA for the CDR3: TGTGCCAGCGACAAACACGGCACTGAAGCTTCCTTT. Amino acid sequence: CASDKHGTEASF.

In its sample, this clonotype was seen many times. V gene TRBV6-1 combines with J gene TRBJ2-5; TRBD2 is a possible D gene (5 bases). CDR1 and CDR2 (germline): MNHNS, SASEGT. The CDR3 has 11 residues. V was pared by 10 bases and J by 5 bases, with 11 bases between. The DNA for the CDR3 is TGTGCCATCTCTAGCTGGGAGACCCAGTACTTC. Its protein is CAISSWETQYF.

This clonotype has a count of ten or more. V is TRBV5-1 and J is TRBJ1-2, with TRBD1 matching 8 bases. This CDR3 contains 15 residues. J lost 4 bases, V lost 3 bases, and 8 bases had no gene match. CDR1 and CDR2 from the germline V gene are SGHRS and YFSETQ. In DNA form, the CDR3 reads TGCGCCAGCAGCTCACAGGGGGAGTTAAGCTATGGCTACACCTTC. It specifies CASSSQGELSYGYTF.

This clonotype was recorded a few times. The V and J genes are TRBV4-1 and TRBJ1-2; 9 positions agree with TRBD1. Germline values: CDR1 MGHRA, CDR2 YSYEKL. The CDR3 covers 16 residues. Unmatched junction bases numbered 8, after V lost 3 bases and J lost 3 bases. Written as DNA, the CDR3 is TGCGCCAGCAGCCAGGGACAGGGAATGAGGGACTATGGCTACACCTTC. Its protein is CASSQGQGMRDYGYTF.

This clonotype was counted many times. The CDR3 DNA reads as TGTGCCAGCAGTATAACGGGACACTACGAGCAGTACTTC. Translation gives CASSITGHYEQYF. The genes are TRBV6-2 or TRBV6-3 and TRBJ2-7, with D perhaps TRBD1 (6 bases). The V gene lost 5 bases and the J gene lost 3 bases, with 11 bases spanning the gap. This CDR3 contains 13 residues. Germline CDR1 MNHEY, CDR2 SVGEGT.

CDR3: CASSPGQGLSGYGYTF. The DNA of the CDR3 is TGTGCCAGCAGCCCGGGACAGGGGTTGAGTGGCTATGGCTACACCTTC. This chain connects TRBV12-3 or TRBV12-4 to TRBJ1-2, with 10 bases fitting TRBD1. Unmatched junction bases numbered 11, after V lost 6 bases and J lost 4 bases. The CDR3 consists of 16 residues.

The chain uses TRBV5-6 and TRBJ2-2, with D possibly being TRBD1 (6 bases). Between the trimmed V and J ends, which lost 0 bases and 1 base, there was a span of 7 bases. The CDR3 has 15 amino acids. The germline CDR1 and CDR2 sequences are SGHDT and YYEEEE. This CDR3 is CASSLGGRNTGELFF. In DNA form, the CDR3 reads TGTGCCAGCAGCTTGGGGGGGCGGAACACCGGGGAGCTGTTTTTT.

Ten or more counts support this clonotype. The V gene is TRBV14, the J gene TRBJ1-2; TRBD1 agrees at 7 bases. From germline, CDR1 is SGHDN and CDR2 FVKESK. The CDR3 has 15 residues. Trimming took 1 base from V and 1 from J; bases not matched to a gene: 3. CDR3 loop: CASSQGDSFNYGYTF. CDR3 nucleotide sequence: TGTGCCAGCAGCCAAGGGGACAGCTTTAACTATGGCTACACCTTC.

The chain has TRBV12-3 or TRBV12-4 and TRBJ2-7; D tentatively fits TRBD1 or TRBD2 (5 bases each). The length of the CDR3 is 13 residues. The V end was cut by 6 bases, the J end by 6 bases, with 15 bases between. CDR3 sequence reads: CASRLRGLFEQYF. CDR3 nucleotide sequence: TGTGCCAGCAGATTGAGGGGCCTGTTCGAGCAGTACTTC.

CDR3: CASSISSGRTYEQYF. DNA of the CDR3: TGTGCCAGCAGCATCTCTAGCGGGAGGACCTACGAGCAGTACTTC. J is TRBJ2-7 and V is TRBV27, with 11 bases lining up with TRBD2. The V and J ends lost 6 bases and 2 bases, in that order; junction bases with no gene match: 6. The CDR3 has 15 residues. Germline CDR1 and CDR2: MNHEY and SMNVEV (reference sequence).

The sample holds many counts of this clonotype. The chain recombines TRBV12-5 with TRBJ1-2; no clear D. The CDR3 length is 15 residues. V was cut by 5 bases and J by 6 bases, with 19 bases left in between. CDR1 LGHNT and CDR2 FRNRAP come from the germline V gene. The CDR3: CASGVGTSAGDGYTF. The CDR3 bases are TGTGCTAGTGGTGTTGGTACGTCCGCCGGTGATGGCTACACCTTC.

The sample holds many counts of this clonotype. The genes are TRBV12-3 or TRBV12-4 and TRBJ1-3, with D unclear. V was clipped by 3 bases and J by 2 bases, with 11 bases between them. The CDR3 has 15 residues. This CDR3 is CASSFSGITGNTIYF. In DNA form, the CDR3 reads TGTGCCAGCAGTTTTTCTGGGATCACTGGAAACACCATATATTTT.

This clonotype was counted ten times or more. The chain links TRBV6-2 or TRBV6-3 to TRBJ1-2; 7 nucleotides match TRBD1. CDR1 MNHEY and CDR2 SVGEGT come from the germline V gene. This CDR3 is 14 amino acids long. The V and J ends lost 5 bases and 4 bases, in that order; junction bases with no gene match: 7. The CDR3: CASSPTGRIYGYTF. The CDR3 DNA is TGTGCCAGCAGTCCGACAGGGCGGATCTATGGCTACACCTTC.

Worth noting for this clonotype: A much larger clone sits a single nucleotide away, making a read error possible. This chain links TRBV28 with TRBJ1-1, with D perhaps TRBD1 (5 bases). CDR1 and CDR2 from the germline V gene are MDHEN and SYDVKM. The germline V and J ends were trimmed by 3 bases and 4 bases, with 15 bases remaining between them. This CDR3 has 15 amino acids. The DNA for the CDR3 is TGTGCCAGCAGTTTTCCGGGGACGGCGAGCACTGAAGCTTTCTTT. Encoded protein: CASSFPGTASTEAFF.

The rearrangement joins TRBV10-3 to TRBJ2-2, with no clear D. The V end was cut by 6 bases, the J end by 2 bases, with 13 bases between. Germline CDR1 is ENHRY and CDR2 is SYGVKD. This CDR3 region has 15 residues. The CDR3 loop is CAIRRHGVNTGELFF. CDR3 sequence (DNA): TGTGCCATCAGAAGACATGGTGTTAACACCGGGGAGCTGTTTTTT.

This clonotype showed up many times. The chain is built from TRBV19 and TRBJ1-2, with D possibly being TRBD1 (5 bases). The CDR3 consists of 13 residues. CDR1 LNHDA and CDR2 SQIVND come from the germline V gene (reference sequence). Between the trimmed V and J ends, which lost 5 bases and 4 bases, there was a span of 11 bases. The CDR3 DNA follows: TGTGCCAGTAGTGCGGGACGGTCCTATGGCTACACCTTC. Translated: CASSAGRSYGYTF.

This clonotype was counted at least ten times. The chain carries TRBV15 and TRBJ1-1, with a weak D call TRBD1 (5 bases). Trimming cost V 3 bases and J 1 base, with 18 bases left between them. CDR1 and CDR2 from the germline V gene are LNHNV and YYDKDF (reference sequence). The CDR3 runs 17 residues. The CDR3 nucleotides read TGTGCCACCAGCAGGCAACAACCGGGACTCCCGAACACTGAAGCTTTCTTT. This gives the protein CATSRQQPGLPNTEAFF.

This clonotype was detected ten times or more. The V gene is TRBV6-2 or TRBV6-3, the J gene TRBJ1-2; no reliable D call. Trimming shortened V by 3 bases and J by 8 bases, and 13 bases separated the two germline ends. Looked up from germline, CDR1 is MNHEY and CDR2 is SVGEGT. CDR3 length equals 13 residues. CDR3 DNA sequence: TGTGCCAGCAGTTATGCCTCCCAGGCCGGCTACACCTTC. Its translation is CASSYASQAGYTF.

This clonotype was observed a few times. The chain links TRBV2 to TRBJ2-7; 11 nucleotides align to TRBD2. This CDR3 is 14 amino acids long. V lost 8 bases, J lost 2 bases, and 5 bases stayed unmatched. Germline CDR1 is SNHLY and CDR2 is FYNNEI. The CDR3 region has the DNA TGTGCCAGCGATAGACTAGCGGGGACCTACGAGCAGTACTTC. This translates into CASDRLAGTYEQYF.

In its sample, this clonotype was seen many times. The chain employs TRBV6-1 and TRBJ2-7; D remains ambiguous. V was trimmed by 5 bases and J by 5 bases, leaving 7 bases between them. The germline gives CDR1 MNHNS, CDR2 SASEGT. The CDR3 is 11 residues long. This CDR3 is CASSPLDEQYF. The CDR3 DNA follows: TGTGCCAGCAGTCCCCTTGACGAGCAGTACTTC.

The CDR3 DNA reads as TGTGCCAGCAGCCAAGATCCCAGGGGAGGGGAGACCCAGTACTTC. Translation gives CASSQDPRGGETQYF. The chain has TRBV3-1 and TRBJ2-5; maybe TRBD2 (7 bases). This CDR3 spans 15 amino acids. Germline CDR1 reads LGHDT; CDR2 reads YNNKEL (reference sequence). V gave up 0 bases and J gave up 5 bases, with 13 bases separating them.

This sequence joins TRBV2 and TRBJ1-2; no firm D call. Trimming left V 6 bases short and J 5 bases short, with 13 bases between. The V gene's germline CDR1 is SNHLY and CDR2 FYNNEI. The CDR3 spans 13 residues. The CDR3 sequence: CASRNPGAYGYTF. The DNA of the CDR3 is TGTGCCAGCAGAAACCCGGGAGCATATGGCTACACCTTC.

The V call is TRBV6-5, the J call TRBJ1-1; D is ambiguous. The V gene lost 2 bases and the J gene lost 4 bases, with 14 bases spanning the gap. This CDR3 has 15 amino acids. From germline, CDR1 is MNHEY and CDR2 SVGAGI. The CDR3 DNA reads TGTGCCAGCAGTTACAAGGTCTGGGGAGGCACTGAAGCTTTCTTT. Translating gives CASSYKVWGGTEAFF.